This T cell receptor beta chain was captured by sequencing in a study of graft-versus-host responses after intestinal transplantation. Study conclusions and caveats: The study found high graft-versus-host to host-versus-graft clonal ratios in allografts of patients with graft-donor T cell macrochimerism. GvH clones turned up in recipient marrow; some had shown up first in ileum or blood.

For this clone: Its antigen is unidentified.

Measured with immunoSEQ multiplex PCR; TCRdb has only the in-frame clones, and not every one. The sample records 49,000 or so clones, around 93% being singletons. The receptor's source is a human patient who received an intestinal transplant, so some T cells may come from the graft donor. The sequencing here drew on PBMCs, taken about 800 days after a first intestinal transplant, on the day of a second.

The chain's CDR3 is CSVRLALRATDTQYF. In nucleotides, the CDR3 is TGCAGCGTCCGACTAGCCCTTCGGGCCACAGATACGCAGTATTTT. The gene calls are TRBV29-1 and TRBJ2-3, with 7 bases identical to TRBD2. V shed 6 bases, J shed 2 bases, and the junction held 11 bases outside the gene matches. The germline CDR1 and CDR2 sequences are SQVTM and ANQGSEA. The length of the CDR3 is 15 residues.